The clone carrying this T cell receptor (beta chain) was seen at least ten times. The data belong to a study of T cells in Graves' hyperthyroidism and ophthalmopathy. TCR beta CDR3 regions were amplified from RNA. HTBI primers were the set used in a first-round RT-PCR of the TCR CDR3. MiXCR was run by TCRdb on the multiplex PCR reads, yielding one entry per CDR3 protein. The data contain approximately 600,000 distinct CDR3 sequences, around 15% of them singletons. The CDR3 covers 14 residues. CDR1 and CDR2 (germline): MNHEY, SMNVEV (reference sequence). V lost 5 bases and J lost 0, with 7 bases in between. The authors deemed Graves' hyperthyroidism stable absent ophthalmopathy progression within 18 months. Recently diagnosed hyperthyroidism of less than 2 months' duration affected patients aged 18 to 65.

The genes are TRBV27 and TRBJ1-4; a possible D gene is TRBD1 (5 bases). Sequences were obtained from blood. This receptor was identified in a woman aged 25 to 39 with Graves' hyperthyroidism. The chain's CDR3 is CASSQTATNEKLFF. The CDR3 DNA reads TGTGCCAGCAGTCAGACAGCAACTAATGAAAAACTGTTTTTT.